This T cell receptor beta chain was obtained from a study of beta chain features in type 1 diabetes. Study findings and constraints: Shortening of TCRB CDR3s, moderate but significant, appeared in all four CD4+ subsets of Type 1 diabetes patients.

To note about this clone: Its antigen is unknown.

Investigators reverse transcribed all isolated RNA, so they sequenced expressed TCRB transcripts. Assay: immunoSEQ multiplex PCR; the TCRdb copy retains only in-frame clones and omits some. In the table there are more than 150,000 clones, approximately 10% of which are singletons. Trimming cost V 3 bases and J 7 bases; bases outside gene matches: 9. CDR1 is SQVTM and CDR2 is ANQGSEA in the germline V gene. This CDR3 region has 14 residues. The specimen was central memory CD4+ T cells from blood. The rearrangement links TRBV29-1 to TRBJ1-2; TRBD1 agrees at 9 bases. The source is a man younger than 35 in good health. The CDR3 spells CSVEWTGEGRGYTF. Here the CDR3 DNA reads TGCAGCGTTGAGTGGACAGGGGAGGGTCGTGGCTACACCTTC.